These T cell receptor beta chains were read from a single sample in a study of CD8 T cells in Susac syndrome. MiXCR, run by TCRdb on the immunoSEQ multiplex PCR reads, gives a single entry per CDR3 protein. The sample has some 70,000 distinct CDR3 sequences, 94% seen once. Input material: CD8+ T cells from PBMCs. These receptors were obtained from a human donor with multiple sclerosis. Both conserved end residues are part of each CDR3. The D gene is left open where the match is weak. Expanded clones are given a class, and other clones once, few, many or no size at all.

v_call	d_call	j_call	clone_size	cdr3_aa	cdr3_nt
TRBV10-3	TRBD1	TRBJ2-2	.	CAISLRDRGPPYVGELFF	TGTGCCATCAGTCTCCGGGACAGGGGGCCCCCTTACGTCGGGGAGCTGTTTTTT
TRBV24-1	.	TRBJ2-2	.	CATSDTGNTGELFF	TGTGCCACCAGTGATACAGGCAACACCGGGGAGCTGTTTTTT
TRBV20-1	.	TRBJ2-7	once	CSAPLWRESSYEQYF	TGCAGTGCTCCTCTTTGGAGGGAGAGCTCCTACGAGCAGTACTTC
TRBV29-1	.	TRBJ2-7	.	CSVEQGSYEQYF	TGCAGCGTTGAACAGGGATCCTACGAGCAGTACTTC
TRBV27	TRBD1	TRBJ2-5	.	CASSTTGVWEETQYF	TGTGCCAGCAGTACAACAGGGGTATGGGAAGAGACCCAGTACTTC
TRBV29-1	.	TRBJ1-1	.	CSVGVRDKSRTEAFF	TGCAGCGTTGGCGTCCGGGACAAATCCCGGACTGAAGCTTTCTTT
TRBV5-6	.	TRBJ2-1	.	CASSLGPDGSWGNEQFF	TGTGCCAGCAGCTTGGGGCCTGACGGGAGCTGGGGAAATGAGCAGTTCTTC
TRBV28	TRBD2	TRBJ2-1	.	CASSQALGGRYNEQFF	TGTGCCAGCAGCCAAGCCCTAGGCGGGAGATACAATGAGCAGTTCTTC
TRBV27	.	TRBJ2-3	.	CASSSWDTQYF	TGTGCCAGCAGTTCTTGGGATACGCAGTATTTT
TRBV27	TRBD1	TRBJ1-2	.	CASSFGDSLNYGYTF	TGTGCCAGCAGTTTTGGGGACAGTCTAAACTATGGCTACACCTTC
TRBV5-4	.	TRBJ2-7	.	CASSLMAQAYEQYF	TGTGCCAGCAGCTTGATGGCACAAGCCTACGAGCAGTACTTC
TRBV25-1	TRBD2	TRBJ2-5	.	CASSGGEGRKETQYF	TGTGCCAGCAGTGGGGGGGAGGGGAGAAAAGAGACCCAGTACTTC
TRBV29-1	.	TRBJ1-2	.	CSVELRGTNYGYTF	TGCAGCGTTGAACTCCGGGGAACTAACTATGGCTACACCTTC
TRBV9	TRBD1	TRBJ1-5	.	CASSTGDSNQPQHF	TGTGCCAGCAGCACAGGGGACAGCAATCAGCCCCAGCATTTT
TRBV20-1	TRBD1	TRBJ1-2	.	CSAAPVITGVGDYGYTF	TGCAGTGCCGCACCCGTGATTACAGGGGTTGGGGACTATGGCTACACCTTC
TRBV4-3	.	TRBJ1-2	.	CASSHSGSGWGEGYTF	TGCGCCAGCAGCCATTCGGGTTCAGGTTGGGGAGAGGGCTACACCTTC
TRBV7-9	.	TRBJ2-7	.	CASEQYEQYF	TGTGCCAGCGAACAGTACGAGCAGTACTTC
TRBV30	.	TRBJ1-1	.	CAWSPQGTEAFF	TGTGCCTGGAGTCCACAGGGCACTGAAGCTTTCTTT
TRBV29-1	.	TRBJ1-3	.	CSVADSGNTIYF	TGCAGCGTTGCAGACTCTGGAAACACCATATATTTT
TRBV12-3/TRBV12-4	TRBD2	TRBJ2-7	.	CASSLRFLGGLAGGSSYEQYF	TGTGCCAGCAGTTTACGATTTCTGGGCGGACTAGCGGGAGGATCCTCCTACGAGCAGTACTTC
TRBV28	.	TRBJ2-5	once	CASSLIGYQETQYF	TGTGCCAGCAGTTTAATCGGATACCAAGAGACCCAGTACTTC
TRBV3-1	.	TRBJ2-1	.	CASSRKEGTANNEQFF	TGTGCCAGCAGCCGAAAGGAGGGGACGGCCAACAATGAGCAGTTCTTC
TRBV5-1	TRBD2	TRBJ2-7	once	CASSWGLAGGRISYEQYF	TGCGCCAGCAGCTGGGGACTAGCGGGAGGGAGGATCTCCTACGAGCAGTACTTC
TRBV12-3/TRBV12-4	TRBD1	TRBJ2-3	.	CASSFGTGKDTQYF	TGTGCCAGCAGTTTCGGGACAGGGAAAGATACGCAGTATTTT
TRBV29-1	TRBD1	TRBJ2-7	.	CSGKTGESYEQYF	TGCAGCGGCAAGACAGGGGAATCCTACGAGCAGTACTTC
TRBV7-2	.	TRBJ1-2	once	CASSLDGTGARGYTF	TGTGCCAGCAGCTTAGATGGAACGGGGGCTCGTGGCTACACCTTC
TRBV9	.	TRBJ1-1	.	CASSVVANTEAFF	TGTGCCAGCAGCGTAGTGGCGAACACTGAAGCTTTCTTT
TRBV9	.	TRBJ1-4	.	CASGLKGVNEKLFF	TGTGCCAGCGGACTAAAGGGTGTTAATGAAAAACTGTTTTTT
TRBV20-1	.	TRBJ2-1	.	CSVIGAERDEQFF	TGCAGTGTAATTGGGGCTGAGCGGGATGAGCAGTTCTTC
TRBV27	.	TRBJ2-1	.	CASTGGLAGNEQFF	TGTGCCAGCACTGGTGGGCTAGCCGGTAATGAGCAGTTCTTC
TRBV12-3/TRBV12-4	TRBD2	TRBJ2-3	.	CASSLSGRADTQYF	TGTGCCAGCAGTTTGTCAGGGAGGGCAGATACGCAGTATTTT
TRBV9	.	TRBJ2-2	.	CATARTNTGELFF	TGTGCCACTGCAAGAACAAACACCGGGGAGCTGTTTTTT
TRBV3-1	.	TRBJ2-5	.	CASSQRQVEETQYF	TGTGCCAGCAGCCAAAGGCAGGTGGAAGAGACCCAGTACTTC
TRBV5-4	.	TRBJ1-2	.	CASSFGSTGGYTF	TGTGCCAGCAGCTTTGGGAGCACGGGAGGCTACACCTTC
TRBV27	TRBD2	TRBJ2-1	.	CASSLSGGDEQFF	TGTGCCAGCAGTTTATCCGGGGGGGATGAGCAGTTCTTC
TRBV24-1	.	TRBJ2-2	.	CATSDLGGTGELFF	TGTGCCACCAGTGATTTAGGGGGAACCGGGGAGCTGTTTTTT
TRBV19	.	TRBJ2-7	.	CASTHQGEQYF	TGTGCCAGTACCCATCAGGGGGAGCAGTACTTC
TRBV20-1	.	TRBJ2-2	once	CSADRAQRGGELFF	TGCAGTGCTGACCGGGCTCAAAGGGGCGGGGAGCTGTTTTTT
TRBV28	.	TRBJ2-5	.	CASTAGGPRGETQYF	TGTGCCAGCACCGCCGGGGGCCCTCGAGGAGAGACCCAGTACTTC
TRBV27	.	TRBJ2-1	.	CASSPPPYNEQFF	TGTGCCAGCAGCCCTCCACCCTACAATGAGCAGTTCTTC
TRBV5-1	.	TRBJ2-7	.	CASSTGYEQYF	TGCGCCAGCAGCACGGGGTACGAGCAGTACTTC
TRBV27	.	TRBJ2-3	.	CASSPPPWGGPEDTQYF	TGTGCCAGCAGTCCCCCCCCTTGGGGGGGCCCGGAAGATACGCAGTATTTT